Sequencing of this T cell receptor beta chain was carried out in a study of technical replicates of blood from a few donors. In germline, CDR1 is SGHKS, CDR2 YYEKEE (reference sequence). The J segment lost 6 bases and the V segment lost 6 bases, leaving 14 bases of the junction unmatched. There are 15 residues in the CDR3. This table comes from immunoSEQ multiplex PCR, and its TCRdb copy is limited to in-frame clones, with some not included. The sample includes about 93,000 clones, approximately 95% of them seen just once. The genes are TRBV5-5 and TRBJ1-2; 7 bases are a match to TRBD1. The source of this sequence is a human donor in good health. Material for sequencing was T cells isolated from PBMCs. In DNA form, the CDR3 reads TGTGCCAGCACGGGGTTGGCCGAGGGGGCAGATGGCTACACCTTC. This gives the protein CASTGLAEGADGYTF.